Below, 6 T cell receptor beta chains from the same sample are listed, as sequenced in a study of T cells in pancreatic ductal adenocarcinoma (dated by TCRdb to 2017 to 2019). The receptor library was made with the immunoSEQ multiplex PCR assay. TCRdb's version of the immuneACCESS table is confined to in-frame rearrangements and falls short of the full clone set. An unresolved V gene accounts for under half of the shortfall where checked; the remainder is of unknown origin. Counted in this sample were about 11,000 clones; roughly 90% of them appeared once. Around 18% of the sample comes from the top ten. Pancreatic ductal adenocarcinoma patients who had undergone surgery without neoadjuvant therapy were selected. Sequencing used PBMCs. These receptors were obtained from a human donor with pancreatic ductal adenocarcinoma.

The gene calls are TRBV5-1 and TRBJ1-2, with D maybe TRBD1 (6 bases). Germline CDR1 is SGHRS and CDR2 is YFSETQ. This CDR3 has 14 residues. V was trimmed by 0 bases and J by 8 bases, leaving 14 bases between them. CDR3 DNA sequence: TGCGCCAGCAGCTTGGGCAGGGGCGAAGAAGGCTACACCTTC. Protein: CASSLGRGEEGYTF.

This rearrangement joins TRBV6-6 to TRBJ2-7; no clear D. V was shortened by 6 bases and J by 6 bases, with 9 bases between the two germline ends. CDR3 length: 11 residues. Germline CDR1 and CDR2: MNHNY and SVGAGI (reference sequence). The chain's CDR3 is CASSGPVEQYF. CDR3 coding DNA: TGTGCCAGCAGCGGACCAGTCGAGCAGTACTTC.

The chain carries TRBV28 and TRBJ2-7; 7 bases fit TRBD2. The trim removed 4 bases at V and 2 bases at J, leaving 11 bases unmatched. Looked up from germline, CDR1 is MDHEN and CDR2 is SYDVKM. This CDR3 region has 16 residues. DNA for the CDR3: TGTGCCAGCAGTTCCTGGGACTACCTTGGGACCTACGAGCAGTACTTC. This sequence encodes CASSSWDYLGTYEQYF.

The chain employs TRBV6-1 and TRBJ1-5, with unresolved D. Trimming shortened V by 2 bases and J by 1 base, and 9 bases separated the two germline ends. The germline CDR1 and CDR2 sequences are MNHNS and SASEGT. This CDR3 is 15 amino acids long. The CDR3 sequence: CASSELTWSNQPQHF. CDR3 bases: TGTGCCAGCAGTGAATTAACCTGGAGCAATCAGCCCCAGCATTTT.

As to this clone: One base separates it from a far larger clone, so it is likely a read error. The CDR3 sequence is CASSQELAGGYNEQFF. Written as DNA, the CDR3 is TGTGCCAGCAGCCAAGAACTAGCGGGTGGGTACAATGAGCAGTTCTTC. The chain is built from TRBV11-3 and TRBJ2-1, with TRBD2 matching 9 bases. The germline gives CDR1 SGHNT, CDR2 YENEEA. The CDR3 is 16 amino acids. The J segment lost 4 bases and the V segment lost 5 bases, leaving 9 bases of the junction unmatched.

The rearrangement links TRBV7-9 to TRBJ2-1, with 14 bases that match TRBD2. CDR1 is SEHNR, CDR2 FQNEAQ, per germline (reference sequence). This CDR3 contains 15 residues. J gave up 6 bases and V 4 bases, and 2 bases lay outside the gene matches. CDR3 residues: CASSSTSGRANEQFF. The DNA of the CDR3 is TGTGCCAGCAGCTCGACTAGCGGGAGGGCCAATGAGCAGTTCTTC.